This T cell receptor (beta chain) was sequenced for a study of T cells after yellow fever vaccination. This clonotype was seen many times. Its specificity is not known. Findings and caveats of the study: Across the CD4 and CD8 compartments, a small share of clonotypes was present in both.

This CDR3 region has 16 residues. Per germline, CDR1 DFQATT and CDR2 SNEGSKA (reference sequence). V lost 3 bases and J lost 6; bases outside the gene matches: 15. They built TCR cDNA with 5'RACE template switching, a step that put in a universal primer site and UMIs. TCRdb passed the 5' RACE reads through MiXCR, listing each CDR3 protein once. The table has 300,000 to 350,000 distinct CDR3 sequences, around 4.5% seen once. This specimen consisted of PBMCs, obtained 15 days after the yellow fever booster vaccination. The receptor comes from a man aged 18 to 35 who received the YFV17D yellow fever vaccine. This chain joins TRBV20-1 and TRBJ2-7; TRBD1 matches 9 bases. The CDR3 reads CSASGIGGTGRGEQYF. CDR3 DNA: TGCAGTGCTAGTGGAATTGGGGGGACAGGGAGAGGCGAGCAGTACTTC.